The 13 T cell receptor beta chains reported below all come from one sample, sequenced in a study of CD8+CD57+ T cells in acquired aplastic anemia (dated 2018 in TCRdb). Sequencing relied on an Illumina HiSeq 2000. Profiling of TCR beta VDJ combinations and CDR3 sequences used genomic DNA as the template. TCRdb redid the processing of the public reads, applying fastp at Q25 and MiXCR, and retained in-frame beta chains. Each entry merges the rows of one CDR3 protein and shows their most common DNA and genes. Present in this sample are about 180,000 distinct CDR3 sequences, just over 45% of which were seen just once. Clones ranked in the top ten supply about 2.9% of the sample. Sequencing was performed on sorted CD4+, CD8+, or CD8+CD57+ T cells (not recorded which) from PBMCs. The receptor set was obtained from a human donor in good health.

With regard to this clonotype: A much larger clone sits a single nucleotide away, making a read error possible. V usage is TRBV6-1 and J usage is TRBJ1-3, with a tentative D call TRBD1 (6 bases). Germline-derived CDR1 and CDR2 are MNHNS and SASEGT. The CDR3 length is 13 residues. Trimming cost V 10 bases and J 2 bases, with 12 bases left between them. The CDR3 region has the DNA TGTGCCAACGAACAGGGAACTGGAAACACCATATATTTT. It specifies CANEQGTGNTIYF.

This clonotype was seen many times. The V call is TRBV6-1, the J call TRBJ2-5; 10 bases are shared with TRBD2. Germline V lookup: CDR1 MNHNS, CDR2 SASEGT. V lost 1 base to trimming and J lost 5 bases; unmatched junction nucleotides: 7. CDR3 length: 16 amino acids. The CDR3: CASSEEASGSWETQYF. Here the CDR3 DNA reads TGTGCCAGCAGTGAAGAGGCTAGCGGGAGTTGGGAGACCCAGTACTTC.

The chain carries TRBV27 and TRBJ2-7; 8 positions match TRBD2. The CDR3 extends over 14 amino acids. CDR1 and CDR2 (germline): MNHEY, SMNVEV (reference sequence). V shed 7 bases and J 5 bases; nucleotides not matched to a gene: 10. CDR3 protein: CASTPRSGSHEQYF. CDR3 bases: TGTGCCAGCACGCCAAGAAGCGGGAGCCACGAGCAGTACTTC.

This clonotype has at least ten counts. The chain joins TRBV19 to TRBJ2-5; no definite D call. This CDR3 contains 13 residues. CDR1 and CDR2 (germline): LNHDA, SQIVND (reference sequence). With 2 bases removed from V and 4 bases from J, the gap between germline ends came to 8 bases. CDR3 in DNA: TGTGCCAGTAGTATAAGAGTCGGAGAGACCCAGTACTTC. Encoded protein: CASSIRVGETQYF.

This clonotype was counted between two and nine times. The rearrangement joins TRBV25-1 to TRBJ1-2; 9 nucleotides match TRBD1. Germline CDR1 and CDR2: MGHDK and SYGVNS. The junction had 7 bases not matched to a gene; V was cut back by 4 bases and J by 1 base. This CDR3 is built from 16 residues. The CDR3 region is CASSGGQGNFNYGYTF. CDR3 in DNA: TGTGCCAGCAGTGGGGGACAGGGAAACTTTAACTATGGCTACACCTTC.

As to this clonotype: Being one base from a much bigger clone, this may be a read error. The chain recombines TRBV10-3 with TRBJ1-1; TRBD1 might be the D (6 bases). Trimming removed 5 bases from V and 3 bases from J, with 16 bases in between. CDR1 ENHRY and CDR2 SYGVKD come from the germline V gene. This CDR3 region has 15 residues. The chain's CDR3 is CAISRHRDTYTEAFF. The CDR3 DNA sequence: TGTGCCATCAGTCGACACCGGGACACTTACACTGAAGCTTTCTTT.

CDR3 sequence reads: CSVRTGEDTEAFF. In DNA form, the CDR3 reads TGCAGCGTCAGGACAGGGGAGGACACTGAAGCTTTCTTT. The chain joins TRBV29-1 to TRBJ1-1; 9 bases are shared with TRBD1. CDR1 SQVTM and CDR2 ANQGSEA come from the germline V gene. V was clipped by 6 bases and J by 3 bases; unmatched bases: 5. This CDR3 contains 13 residues. Drawing the rest from reference TRBV29-1 and TRBJ1-1, the complete variable domain is SAVISQKPSRDICQRGTSLTIQCQVDSQVTMMFWYRQQPGQSLTLIATANQGSEATYESGFVIDKFPISRPNLTFSTLTVSNMSPEDSSIYLCSVRTGEDTEAFFGQGTRLTVV.

This clonotype was counted ten times or more. This chain links TRBV29-1 with TRBJ1-5; D is ambiguous. This CDR3 contains 14 residues. Per germline, CDR1 SQVTM and CDR2 ANQGSEA. V lost 7 bases to trimming and J lost 1 base, with 14 bases between them. The CDR3 here is CSARLDGSNQPQHF. CDR3 bases: TGCAGCGCGCGCCTAGACGGGAGCAATCAGCCCCAGCATTTT. The full variable domain, completed using reference TRBV29-1 and TRBJ1-5, is SAVISQKPSRDICQRGTSLTIQCQVDSQVTMMFWYRQQPGQSLTLIATANQGSEATYESGFVIDKFPISRPNLTFSTLTVSNMSPEDSSIYLCSARLDGSNQPQHFGDGTRLSIL.

The sample holds a few counts of this clonotype. The genes are TRBV27 and TRBJ2-7; maybe TRBD2 (7 bases). The V end lost 1 base, the J end lost 3 bases, and 19 bases lay between the germline ends. This CDR3 has 17 residues. Germline CDR1 and CDR2: MNHEY and SMNVEV (reference sequence). The CDR3 nucleotides are TGTGCCAGCAGTTTATGGGTGGGGCAGGGAGGGGGCTACGAGCAGTACTTC. Translating gives CASSLWVGQGGGYEQYF.

Concerning this clonotype itself: One base away lies a much larger clone, so this may be a sequencing read error. The rearrangement uses TRBV3-1 and TRBJ2-7; TRBD1 agrees at 9 bases. CDR1 LGHDT and CDR2 YNNKEL come from the germline V gene (reference sequence). This CDR3 spans 16 amino acids. J was trimmed by 6 bases and V by 0 bases; bases with no gene match: 9. For the CDR3, the DNA is TGTGCCAGCAGCCAAGATTTGGGGACAGGGAGGTGCGAGCAGTACTTC. As protein: CASSQDLGTGRCEQYF.

In this sample, this clonotype turned up a few times. DNA for the CDR3: TGCGCCAGCAGCTGGACAGGGAACTCCTACGAGCAGTACTTC. Translation: CASSWTGNSYEQYF. The gene calls are TRBV5-1 and TRBJ2-7; 8 nucleotides line up with TRBD1. The CDR3 spans 14 residues. V dropped 3 bases and J dropped 0; count of bases not matched to a gene: 2. Germline CDR1 and CDR2: SGHRS and YFSETQ.

Worth noting for this clonotype: One junction end disagrees with the germline gene, perhaps due to a read error. J is TRBJ2-1 and V is TRBV5-6; D is undetermined. The CDR3 is 11 amino acids. The V gene's germline CDR1 is SGHDT and CDR2 YYEEEE. This CDR3 reads CASSMSNEQSF. Written as DNA, the CDR3 is TGTGCCAGCAGCATGAGCAATGAGCAGTCCTTC.

The table lists this clonotype with many counts. The V gene is TRBV9, the J gene TRBJ2-5; 10 bases are a match to TRBD1. The ends lost 0 bases at V and 5 bases at J; junction bases unmatched: 10. CDR3 length: 17 amino acids. In germline, CDR1 is SGDLS, CDR2 YYNGEE. The CDR3 nucleotides read TGTGCCAGCAGCGTAGCGGCGGGACAGGGGATGGGGGAGACCCAGTACTTC. Translating gives CASSVAAGQGMGETQYF.